This paragraph covers one T cell receptor (beta chain) sequence. The donors were part of the 120-subject validation cohort, which stood apart from the 666-subject first cohort. The data originate from a study of cytomegalovirus exposure and HLA in healthy donors. About the research overall: The 550 to 800 first-cohort repertoires and the 100 to 150 validation repertoires shared the same platform, a later analysis reported.

The repertoire was sequenced with immunoSEQ multiplex PCR; TCRdb's copy has only in-frame clones and lacks some. The sample yields fewer than 200,000 clones, 70% to 90% seen once. V was clipped by 5 bases and J by 6 bases; unmatched bases: 16. This CDR3 is built from 18 residues. Germline V gene data show CDR1 as LNHDA and CDR2 as SQIVND (reference sequence). This TCR was sampled from a woman between 18 and 29 years old in good health and CMV-seronegative. The rearrangement uses TRBV19 and TRBJ2-7; 13 bases fit TRBD2. Sequencing was performed on PBMCs. The DNA of the CDR3 is TGTGCCAGTAGTCTCCCGAATCTACTAGCGGGAGGGAGGCCCGAGCAGTACTTC. It specifies CASSLPNLLAGGRPEQYF.